This entry lists 29 T cell receptor beta chains sequenced from one sample in a study of radiotherapy plus CTLA-4 blockade in lung cancer. Sequencing was performed with immunoSEQ multiplex PCR; in TCRdb, only in-frame clones are kept and a portion is missing. The sample includes about 120,000 clones, 75% to 80% seen only once; the top ten take approximately 5.5%. Source: peripheral blood, taken from a patient treated with radiotherapy plus ipilimumab. The receptors derive from a human donor with non-small cell lung cancer who had a partial response to radiotherapy plus ipilimumab.

The chain joins TRBV5-1 to TRBJ1-1, with D uncertain. This CDR3 region has 16 residues. CDR1 SGHRS and CDR2 YFSETQ come from the germline V gene. Between the trimmed V and J ends, which lost 0 bases and 0 bases, there was a span of 12 bases. CDR3 nucleotide sequence: TGCGCCAGCAGCTTGGAGGAGGCCCGCATGAACACTGAAGCTTTCTTT. Amino acids: CASSLEEARMNTEAFF. Filled out from reference TRBV5-1 and TRBJ1-1, the complete variable domain reads KAGVTQTPRYLIKTRGQQVTLSCSPISGHRSVSWYQQTPGQGLQFLFEYFSETQRNKGNFPGRFSGRQFSNSRSEMNVSTLELGDSALYLCASSLEEARMNTEAFFGQGTRLTVV.

This chain uses TRBV9 with TRBJ2-1; tentatively, D is TRBD1 (6 bases). Germline assignment: CDR1 SGDLS and CDR2 YYNGEE. CDR3 length: 15 amino acids. Trimming pared 0 bases from V and 5 bases from J, leaving 12 bases between. The CDR3 spells CASSVAQGLNNEQFF. In nucleotides, the CDR3 is TGTGCCAGCAGCGTAGCTCAGGGGCTGAACAATGAGCAGTTCTTC.

The V call is TRBV6-6, the J call TRBJ1-2; D may be TRBD1 (5 bases). The CDR3 consists of 13 residues. Germline CDR1 reads MNHNY; CDR2 reads SVGAGI (reference sequence). V dropped 5 bases and J dropped 6 bases, with 13 bases sitting between them. The CDR3 nucleotides read TGTGCCAGCAGTCTGGGGACTCAAGATGGCTACACCTTC. It encodes CASSLGTQDGYTF.

The chain has TRBV28 and TRBJ2-3, with 7 bases aligning to TRBD2. CDR3 length: 14 amino acids. V lost 8 bases, J lost 6 bases, and 11 bases stayed unmatched. The germline CDR1 and CDR2 sequences are MDHEN and SYDVKM. This CDR3 is CASDTSELSDTQYF. CDR3 coding DNA: TGTGCCAGCGACACTAGCGAGTTATCGGATACGCAGTATTTT. Complete variable domain (other parts from reference TRBV28 and TRBJ2-3): DVKVTQSSRYLVKRTGEKVFLECVQDMDHENMFWYRQDPGLGLRLIYFSYDVKMKEKGDIPEGYSVSREKKERFSLILESASTNQTSMYLCASDTSELSDTQYFGPGTRLTVL.

The rearrangement uses TRBV5-4 and TRBJ1-1, with D possibly being TRBD1 (6 bases). The CDR3 spans 13 residues. Germline V gene lookup returns CDR1 SGHNT and CDR2 YYREEE (reference sequence). V was shortened by 3 bases and J by 9 bases, with 15 bases between the two germline ends. The CDR3 reads CASSSTTGPQAFF. CDR3 sequence (DNA): TGTGCCAGCAGCTCAACTACAGGGCCCCAAGCTTTCTTT.

This clone was seen once. The chain recombines TRBV21-1 with TRBJ2-7; the table's D call, TRBD1, was not checked against the DNA. TRBV21-1 is a known pseudogene. The CDR3 length is 16 residues. The CDR3 DNA sequence: TGTGCCAGCAGCAAACACCCCCCCGCAGGGTGCTACGAGCAGTACTTC. Translation: CASSKHPPAGCYEQYF.

The chain links TRBV18 to TRBJ2-5; 9 nucleotides line up with TRBD1. Germline V gives CDR1 KGHSH, CDR2 LQKENI. This CDR3 contains 15 residues. V shed 5 bases, J shed 5 bases, and the junction held 9 bases outside the gene matches. The CDR3 here is CASSTGTGNVETQYF. Here the CDR3 DNA reads TGTGCCAGCTCAACGGGGACAGGGAATGTGGAGACCCAGTACTTC.

V gene TRBV10-3 combines with J gene TRBJ1-2, with TRBD1 identical over 7 bases. The CDR3 is 13 amino acids. Germline lookup yields CDR1 ENHRY and CDR2 SYGVKD. Trimming cost V 2 bases and J 6 bases; bases outside gene matches: 3. CDR3 nucleotide sequence: TGTGCCATCAGTGAGGACAGGGCCAATGGCTACACCTTC. This encodes CAISEDRANGYTF.

The chain joins TRBV25-1 to TRBJ2-1; possible D gene TRBD1, 6 bases. V dropped 3 bases and J dropped 0 bases, with 12 bases sitting between them. The CDR3 totals 16 residues. CDR1 and CDR2 from the germline V gene are MGHDK and SYGVNS. This CDR3 is CASSEFDRSSYNEQFF. The CDR3 DNA follows: TGTGCCAGCAGTGAGTTCGACAGGAGCTCCTACAATGAGCAGTTCTTC.

This CDR3 reads CAISEWDSEQFF. In DNA, the CDR3 is TGTGCCATCAGTGAGTGGGACTCAGAGCAGTTCTTC. V usage is TRBV10-3 and J usage is TRBJ2-1; a weak D match, TRBD2 (6 bases). The CDR3 is made up of 12 amino acids. The V and J ends lost 1 base and 10 bases respectively, with 8 bases between them. Germline assignment: CDR1 ENHRY and CDR2 SYGVKD.

This chain uses TRBV6-6 with TRBJ2-2; D is unresolved. This CDR3 is 15 amino acids long. Per the germline V gene, CDR1 is MNHNY and CDR2 is SVGAGI (reference sequence). V lost 2 bases and J lost 5, with 12 bases in between. CDR3 sequence reads: CASSYGQVLTGELFF. The DNA for the CDR3 is TGTGCCAGCAGTTACGGGCAGGTCTTAACCGGGGAGCTGTTTTTT.

The gene calls are TRBV27 and TRBJ2-7; TRBD1 matches at 9 bases. V lost 3 bases, J lost 1 base, and 1 base stayed unmatched. Germline loops: CDR1 MNHEY, CDR2 SMNVEV (reference sequence). CDR3 length: 14 residues. In DNA form, the CDR3 reads TGTGCCAGCAGTTTGGACAGGGGATCCTACGAGCAGTACTTC. Its translation: CASSLDRGSYEQYF.

The rearrangement uses TRBV28 and TRBJ1-4; the D is unclear. The CDR3 length is 14 residues. Germline V gene data show CDR1 as MDHEN and CDR2 as SYDVKM. V shed 10 bases and J shed 4 bases, with 16 bases lying between them. CDR3 amino acids: CATLEPPLNEKLFF. CDR3 in DNA: TGTGCCACCCTTGAGCCGCCTCTTAATGAAAAACTGTTTTTT.

This clone was picked up a small number of times. The chain couples TRBV14 to TRBJ1-1; the D gene is possibly TRBD1 (5 bases). CDR3 length: 15 amino acids. In germline, CDR1 is SGHDN, CDR2 FVKESK. Trimming cost V 0 bases and J 5 bases, with 13 bases left between them. CDR3 in amino acids: CASSQDPGGSTEAFF. In DNA, the CDR3 is TGTGCCAGCAGCCAAGATCCGGGGGGATCGACTGAAGCTTTCTTT.

This chain connects TRBV28 to TRBJ1-2, with 9 nucleotides matching TRBD1. Germline-derived CDR1 and CDR2 are MDHEN and SYDVKM. The J segment lost 8 bases and the V segment lost 2 bases, leaving 6 bases of the junction unmatched. The CDR3 length is 14 residues. CDR3 loop: CASSLTDRGYGYTF. CDR3 coding DNA: TGTGCCAGCAGTTTAACAGACAGGGGGTACGGCTACACCTTC.

The V gene is TRBV9, the J gene TRBJ2-6; TRBD1 matches 10 bases. The V gene end was trimmed by 3 bases and the J gene end by 2 bases; junction bases not matched to a gene: 8. Germline values: CDR1 SGDLS, CDR2 YYNGEE. The CDR3 has 18 amino acids. The CDR3, as DNA: TGTGCCAGCAGCGAGACAGGGGGCGCAGGCGCTGGGGCCAACGTCCTGACTTTC. This gives the protein CASSETGGAGAGANVLTF.

CDR3 nucleotides: TGTGCCAGCAGTGACAGTAGCGGGAGTATCGAGCAGTACTTC. This sequence encodes CASSDSSGSIEQYF. The chain recombines TRBV2 with TRBJ2-7; 9 bases agree with TRBD2. From germline, CDR1 is SNHLY and CDR2 FYNNEI. J gave up 6 bases and V 3 bases, and 6 bases lay outside the gene matches. There are 14 residues in the CDR3.

This clone came up a few times. The CDR3 region is CASSASQENEKLFF. CDR3 in DNA: TGTGCCAGCAGCGCATCACAGGAAAATGAAAAACTGTTTTTT. This rearrangement joins TRBV6-4 to TRBJ1-4, with D possibly being TRBD1 (5 bases). The CDR3 is made up of 14 amino acids. The germline CDR1 and CDR2 sequences are MRHNA and SNTAGT. Trimming cost V 6 bases and J 5 bases, with 13 bases left between them.

This clone was recorded only once. The rearrangement links TRBV5-1 to TRBJ1-1; TRBD1 might be the D (5 bases). V was trimmed by 3 bases and J by 3 bases, leaving 12 bases between them. The CDR3 length is 14 residues. Germline-derived CDR1 and CDR2 are SGHRS and YFSETQ. The CDR3, as DNA: TGCGCCAGCAGCTCATTAGACAGTTACACTGAAGCTTTCTTT. Protein sequence: CASSSLDSYTEAFF. The complete variable domain, with remaining parts taken from reference TRBV5-1 and TRBJ1-1, reads KAGVTQTPRYLIKTRGQQVTLSCSPISGHRSVSWYQQTPGQGLQFLFEYFSETQRNKGNFPGRFSGRQFSNSRSEMNVSTLELGDSALYLCASSSLDSYTEAFFGQGTRLTVV.

This clone was seen a handful of times. This chain connects TRBV14 to TRBJ1-5, with D perhaps TRBD1 (5 bases). The CDR3 runs 15 residues. Germline CDR1 is SGHDN and CDR2 is FVKESK. Trimming shortened V by 7 bases and J by 6 bases, and 19 bases separated the two germline ends. The CDR3 protein is CASMGSVAGLQPQHF. The CDR3 DNA reads TGTGCCAGCATGGGATCGGTGGCAGGGCTTCAGCCCCAGCATTTT.

This chain connects TRBV9 to TRBJ2-5, with TRBD1 as a possible D gene (7 bases). Germline assignment: CDR1 SGDLS and CDR2 YYNGEE. Between the trimmed V and J ends, which lost 0 bases and 7 bases, there was a span of 16 bases. The CDR3 totals 15 residues. The DNA for the CDR3 is TGTGCCAGCAGCGTAGCTGCGGGACAGAGCGGGACCCAGTACTTC. Translating gives CASSVAAGQSGTQYF.

The chain employs TRBV5-1 and TRBJ2-1; 9 bases map to TRBD2. This CDR3 region has 14 residues. The germline CDR1 and CDR2 sequences are SGHRS and YFSETQ. After removal of 0 bases from V and 9 bases from J, the junction contained 4 bases not matched to a gene. This chain's CDR3 is CASSLVLAGSEQFF. As DNA, the CDR3 is TGCGCCAGCAGCTTGGTGCTAGCGGGGAGTGAGCAGTTCTTC.

V is TRBV30 and J is TRBJ2-1; D is possibly TRBD1 (6 bases). From germline, CDR1 is GTSNPN and CDR2 SVGIG (reference sequence). Trimming left V 8 bases short and J 6 bases short, with 20 bases between. The CDR3 sequence is 14 residues long. Written as DNA, the CDR3 is TGTGCCGGGGACAAAGTGGGTAGGGTCAATGAGCAGTTCTTC. Its translation is CAGDKVGRVNEQFF.

V usage is TRBV30 and J usage is TRBJ1-1; D is ambiguous. The CDR3 runs to 12 residues. Germline V CDR1 and CDR2: GTSNPN, SVGIG (reference sequence). V dropped 4 bases and J dropped 1 base, with 7 bases sitting between them. The CDR3 reads CAWTAGNTEAFF. The CDR3 DNA sequence: TGTGCCTGGACGGCGGGGAACACTGAAGCTTTCTTT.

The chain uses TRBV6-5 and TRBJ1-1; no clear D gene. Germline CDR1 is MNHEY and CDR2 is SVGAGI. The ends were cut back, 4 bases at V and 1 base at J, with 10 bases in the middle. This CDR3 has 14 residues. CDR3 bases: TGTGCCAGCAGTTCTCAGCGCGGGAACACTGAAGCTTTCTTT. It codes for CASSSQRGNTEAFF.

The rearrangement links TRBV4-1 to TRBJ2-2, with TRBD2 matching 10 bases. The CDR3 loop spans 17 amino acids. Trimming at V came to 6 bases and at J to 4 bases, leaving 11 bases not matched to a gene. CDR1 MGHRA and CDR2 YSYEKL come from the germline V gene. CDR3 bases: TGCGCCAGCAGTTTCGCCCGGCTAGCGGGAGTCACCGGGGAGCTGTTTTTT. This gives the protein CASSFARLAGVTGELFF.

The chain recombines TRBV19 with TRBJ1-1, with 7 bases that match TRBD1. Looked up from germline, CDR1 is LNHDA and CDR2 is SQIVND (reference sequence). V shed 5 bases and J 7 bases; nucleotides not matched to a gene: 7. The CDR3 extends over 13 amino acids. The CDR3 loop is CASSLLRTGEAFF. DNA of the CDR3: TGTGCCAGTAGTTTACTCCGGACAGGTGAAGCTTTCTTT.

The J gene is TRBJ1-1, the V gene TRBV5-1, with D unclear. The V end was cut by 5 bases, the J end by 0 bases, with 14 bases between. This CDR3 contains 15 residues. In germline, CDR1 is SGHRS, CDR2 YFSETQ. The CDR3: CASSFKEGMNTEAFF. The CDR3 DNA sequence: TGCGCCAGCAGTTTCAAGGAGGGCATGAACACTGAAGCTTTCTTT.

CDR3 sequence reads: CATLNRGLSGYTF. CDR3 nucleotide sequence: TGTGCCACCCTCAACAGGGGGCTATCTGGCTACACCTTC. The V gene is TRBV28, the J gene TRBJ1-2, with 9 bases aligning to TRBD1. The CDR3 runs 13 residues. CDR1 is MDHEN, CDR2 SYDVKM, per germline. Trimming removed 10 bases from V and 7 bases from J; junction bases left unmatched: 10.